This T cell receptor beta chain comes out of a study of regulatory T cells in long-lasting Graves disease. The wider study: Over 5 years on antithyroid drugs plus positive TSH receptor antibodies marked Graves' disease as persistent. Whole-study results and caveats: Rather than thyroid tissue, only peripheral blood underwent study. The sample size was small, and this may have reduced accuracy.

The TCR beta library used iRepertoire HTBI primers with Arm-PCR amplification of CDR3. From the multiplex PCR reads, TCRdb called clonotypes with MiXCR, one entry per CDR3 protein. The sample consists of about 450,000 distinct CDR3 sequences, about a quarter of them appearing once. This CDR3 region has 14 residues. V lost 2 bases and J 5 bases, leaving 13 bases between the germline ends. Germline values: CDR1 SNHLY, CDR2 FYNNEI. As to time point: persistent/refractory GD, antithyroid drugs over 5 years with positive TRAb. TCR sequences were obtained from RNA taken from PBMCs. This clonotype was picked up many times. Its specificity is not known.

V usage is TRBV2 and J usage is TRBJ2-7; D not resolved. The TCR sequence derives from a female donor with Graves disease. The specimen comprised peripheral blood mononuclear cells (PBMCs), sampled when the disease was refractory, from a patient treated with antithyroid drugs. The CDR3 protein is CASSELSGAHEQYF. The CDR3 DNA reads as TGTGCCAGCAGTGAACTCTCCGGAGCCCACGAGCAGTACTTC.